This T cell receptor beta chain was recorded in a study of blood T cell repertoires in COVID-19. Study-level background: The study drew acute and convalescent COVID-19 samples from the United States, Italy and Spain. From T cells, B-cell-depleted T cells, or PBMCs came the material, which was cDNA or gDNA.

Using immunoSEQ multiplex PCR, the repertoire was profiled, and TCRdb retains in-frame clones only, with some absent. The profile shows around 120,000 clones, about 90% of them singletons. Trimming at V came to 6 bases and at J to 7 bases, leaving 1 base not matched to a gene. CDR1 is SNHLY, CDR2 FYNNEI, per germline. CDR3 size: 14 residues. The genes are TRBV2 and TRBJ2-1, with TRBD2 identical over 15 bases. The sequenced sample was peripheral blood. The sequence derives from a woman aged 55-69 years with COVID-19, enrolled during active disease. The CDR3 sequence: CASSGTSGGNEQFF. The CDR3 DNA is TGTGCCAGCAGCGGGACTAGCGGGGGGAATGAGCAGTTCTTC.